Listed below are T cell receptor beta chains from one sample, sequenced in a study of Ad26.COV2.S vaccination and SARS-CoV-2 variants. TCRdb's table, derived via immunoSEQ multiplex PCR, lists solely in-frame clones and lacks some. The sample lists 200,000 to 250,000 clones; more than 75% were seen once. This material consisted of peripheral blood, taken in a trial of Ad26.COV2.S vaccine versus placebo. These receptor sequences come from a person aged 18-60 years who received the Ad26.COV2.S COVID-19 vaccine or a placebo. Each CDR3 is given with its conserved first and last residue. A clone size is listed for some rows: how often the clone was seen (once, few, many), or a class if it is expanded.

V: TRBV27; size: -; J: TRBJ2-7; CDR3: CASRRAASYEQYF
V: TRBV4-3; size: -; J: TRBJ1-1; CDR3: CASSQDQGWAEAFF
V: TRBV3-1/TRBV3-2; size: -; J: TRBJ2-1; CDR3: CASSRQGLSNNEQFF
V: TRBV6-2/TRBV6-3; size: -; J: TRBJ2-3; CDR3: CASSAWLAGGPRDTQYF
V: TRBV14; size: few; J: TRBJ1-3; CDR3: CASSHSHRPSGNTIYF
V: TRBV6-1; size: -; J: TRBJ1-5; CDR3: CASSEGRGRSNQPQHF
V: TRBV29-1; size: -; J: TRBJ1-2; CDR3: CSVEREYYGYTF
V: TRBV28; size: -; J: TRBJ1-5; CDR3: CASSFPRQGNQPQHF
V: TRBV21-1; size: -; J: TRBJ2-7; CDR3: CASSTGTGSPTPYEQYF
V: TRBV4-3; size: -; J: TRBJ2-1; CDR3: CASSHKSGRPYNEQFF
V: TRBV7-2; size: -; J: TRBJ2-6; CDR3: CASSFPGANVLTF
V: TRBV28; size: -; J: TRBJ2-3; CDR3: CASSIPDTQYF
V: TRBV11-2; size: once; J: TRBJ2-3; CDR3: CASSLASGRTDTQYF
V: TRBV27; size: -; J: TRBJ2-4; CDR3: CASSLSTAKNIQYF
V: TRBV19; size: -; J: TRBJ2-2; CDR3: CASSRGLAPNTGELFF
V: TRBV4-2; size: few; J: TRBJ1-2; CDR3: CASSQDPKGDAGYTF
V: TRBV29-1; size: -; J: TRBJ2-7; CDR3: CSVVAEGIYEQYF
V: TRBV19; size: -; J: TRBJ2-2; CDR3: CATAGGLAGARPNTGELFF
V: TRBV7-5; size: -; J: TRBJ2-2; CDR3: CARSSRCPSNTGELFF
V: TRBV7-6; size: -; J: TRBJ2-7; CDR3: CASSPESGGQSSYEQYF
V: TRBV4-2; size: -; J: TRBJ2-2; CDR3: CASSQEQTNTGELFF
V: TRBV4-1; size: few; J: TRBJ2-7; CDR3: CASSQGGLQTRTSYEQYF
V: TRBV6-4; size: -; J: TRBJ2-2; CDR3: CASTPLAGVAGELFF
V: TRBV28; size: -; J: TRBJ1-1; CDR3: CASSRTSISSGEAFF
V: TRBV30; size: -; J: TRBJ2-5; CDR3: CAWSTTAETQYF
V: TRBV7-9; size: -; J: TRBJ2-7; CDR3: CASSPLSASYEQYF
V: TRBV7-9; size: -; J: TRBJ2-7; CDR3: CASSLSPAYEQYF
V: TRBV28; size: -; J: TRBJ1-6; CDR3: CASSFFPRPPRTPLHF
V: TRBV7-7; size: -; J: TRBJ2-1; CDR3: CASSIGLVNEQFF
V: TRBV9; size: -; J: TRBJ2-7; CDR3: CASSPRLAGQVNEQYF
V: TRBV19; size: -; J: TRBJ2-2; CDR3: CASWAYTGELFF
V: TRBV7-3; size: -; J: TRBJ2-3; CDR3: CASSLVGTTDTQYF
V: TRBV11-2; size: -; J: TRBJ1-6; CDR3: CASRPDRVYNSPLHF
V: TRBV7-2; size: -; J: TRBJ2-1; CDR3: CASSLGWAVGYNEQFF
V: TRBV6-5; size: -; J: TRBJ1-5; CDR3: CASSGQGEQPQHF
V: TRBV21-1; size: -; J: TRBJ2-3; CDR3: CASSKAVAGGLINHPDTQYF
V: TRBV4-3; size: -; J: TRBJ1-1; CDR3: CASSQAGRGQTEAFF
V: TRBV19; size: few; J: TRBJ1-1; CDR3: CASRPLSGGMAEAFF
V: TRBV19; size: -; J: TRBJ2-7; CDR3: CASSIPGFAYEQYF
V: TRBV28; size: -; J: TRBJ2-7; CDR3: CASSPPISTGYYEQYF
V: TRBV28; size: -; J: TRBJ1-5; CDR3: CASSLNGPLGNQPQHF
V: TRBV12-5; size: once; J: TRBJ2-2; CDR3: CASGLGRNTGELFF
V: TRBV19; size: -; J: TRBJ1-1; CDR3: CASSPGRAGRFMNTEAFF
V: TRBV18; size: -; J: TRBJ1-2; CDR3: CASSPSTASKEGYTF